Listed here are 4 T cell receptor beta chains from one sample, sequenced in a study of cytomegalovirus exposure and HLA in healthy donors. The PCR used 60 Vbeta and 13 Jbeta primers. TCRdb's table, derived via immunoSEQ multiplex PCR, lists solely in-frame clones and lacks some. The table records fewer than 150,000 clones, roughly 77% of them present only once. Sequenced sample: PBMCs. Every receptor here comes from a man aged 25 to 40 in good health and CMV-seronegative.

The chain uses TRBV27 and TRBJ2-5; 11 bases align to TRBD2. Germline lookup yields CDR1 MNHEY and CDR2 SMNVEV (reference sequence). The CDR3 covers 16 residues. With 9 bases clipped from V and 5 bases from J, the junction kept 14 bases outside the gene matches. The CDR3: CARRSGRVLVRETQYF. The CDR3 nucleotides read TGTGCCAGGCGTAGCGGGAGGGTCCTAGTTCGGGAGACCCAGTACTTC.

A few counts support this clone. The V and J genes are TRBV28 and TRBJ1-1; D is uncertain. The CDR3 contains 15 residues. V was cut by 6 bases and J by 3 bases, with 17 bases left in between. Germline V gene data show CDR1 as MDHEN and CDR2 as SYDVKM. In nucleotides, the CDR3 is TGTGCCAGCAGCCTGGGAGGAGGGCAGCACACTGAAGCTTTCTTT. Its protein is CASSLGGGQHTEAFF.

This chain uses TRBV7-9 with TRBJ2-1; 14 bases map to TRBD2. With V trimmed by 5 bases and J by 9 bases, 12 bases remained unmatched. CDR3 length equals 17 residues. CDR1 is SEHNR, CDR2 FQNEAQ, per germline (reference sequence). This chain's CDR3 is CASSPGLAGAGSREQFF. CDR3 bases: TGTGCCAGCAGCCCGGGACTAGCGGGGGCCGGATCCCGTGAGCAGTTCTTC.

The V call is TRBV30, the J call TRBJ2-1, with TRBD2 matching over 7 bases. Germline V gene sequence: CDR1 GTSNPN, CDR2 SVGIG (reference sequence). After removal of 4 bases from V and 9 bases from J, the junction contained 9 bases not matched to a gene. This CDR3 has 13 amino acids. This CDR3 reads CAWNPRGGGEQFF. The CDR3 coding sequence is TGTGCCTGGAACCCACGCGGGGGAGGTGAGCAGTTCTTC.